The 17 T cell receptor beta chains below come from one sample, sequenced in a study of stem cell transplantation in POMP-related autoinflammatory disease. Profiling relied on immunoSEQ multiplex PCR, and the TCRdb table lists in-frame clones only, not all of them. The sample holds roughly 68,000 clones, just over 90% seen once. The material was CD4+ T cells from PBMCs, obtained after stem cell transplantation. These receptors all come from a human patient with POMP-related autoinflammation and immune dysregulation (PRAID). A subset of T cells may come from the graft donor.

The CDR3, as DNA: TGTGCCACCGCCCGAGAGGCGGTGAACACTGAAGCTTTCTTT. Translated, it gives CATAREAVNTEAFF. This chain connects TRBV2 to TRBJ1-1; D unresolved. Germline V lookup: CDR1 SNHLY, CDR2 FYNNEI. The CDR3 is 14 amino acids. With 10 bases removed from V and 0 bases from J, the gap between germline ends came to 15 bases.

The V call is TRBV5-1, the J call TRBJ1-1; D unclear. CDR1 is SGHRS and CDR2 is YFSETQ in the germline V gene. Between the trimmed V and J ends, which lost 0 bases and 5 bases, there was a span of 8 bases. The CDR3 is made up of 13 amino acids. The CDR3 DNA reads as TGCGCCAGCAGCTTGGTCGCGGGAACTGAAGCTTTCTTT. Its translation: CASSLVAGTEAFF.

The chain couples TRBV9 to TRBJ1-6; no clear D gene. V was cut by 4 bases and J by 0 bases, with 11 bases left in between. CDR1 is SGDLS and CDR2 is YYNGEE in the germline V gene. The CDR3 loop spans 16 amino acids. The CDR3 loop is CASSPRSSSYNSPLHF. The CDR3 DNA is TGTGCCAGCAGCCCCCGGTCGAGCTCCTATAATTCACCCCTCCACTTT.

CDR3 sequence (DNA): TGTGCCAGCATCAACCAAGGACTAGCCGGTGAGCAGTTCTTC. It translates to CASINQGLAGEQFF. The chain uses TRBV28 and TRBJ2-1, with TRBD2 matching 8 bases. The CDR3 is 14 amino acids. Looked up from germline, CDR1 is MDHEN and CDR2 is SYDVKM. V dropped 7 bases and J dropped 9; count of bases not matched to a gene: 11. Full variable domain (missing parts from reference TRBV28 and TRBJ2-1): DVKVTQSSRYLVKRTGEKVFLECVQDMDHENMFWYRQDPGLGLRLIYFSYDVKMKEKGDIPEGYSVSREKKERFSLILESASTNQTSMYLCASINQGLAGEQFFGPGTRLTVL.

The chain carries TRBV2 and TRBJ2-1, with D possibly matching TRBD1 (6 bases). Trimming removed 4 bases from V and 3 bases from J, with 10 bases in between. CDR1 and CDR2 (germline): SNHLY, FYNNEI. The CDR3 consists of 14 residues. Here the CDR3 reads CASSVDRIYNEQFF. The DNA for the CDR3 is TGTGCCAGCAGTGTGGACAGAATCTACAATGAGCAGTTCTTC. Variable domain in full (rest from reference TRBV2 and TRBJ2-1): EPEVTQTPSHQVTQMGQEVILRCVPISNHLYFYWYRQILGQKVEFLVSFYNNEISEKSEIFDDQFSVERPDGSNFTLKIRSTKLEDSAMYFCASSVDRIYNEQFFGPGTRLTVL.

Here the CDR3 reads CASSIGGTPSSVYEQFF. DNA of the CDR3: TGTGCCAGTAGTATCGGCGGGACTCCCTCATCCGTCTATGAGCAGTTCTTC. The chain is built from TRBV19 and TRBJ2-1, with D perhaps matching TRBD2 (6 bases). V was clipped by 3 bases and J by 8 bases, with 23 bases between them. This CDR3 spans 17 amino acids. The germline V gene encodes CDR1 LNHDA and CDR2 SQIVND (reference sequence). Looking up the rest from reference TRBV19 and TRBJ2-1 gives the full variable domain: DGGITQSPKYLFRKEGQNVTLSCEQNLNHDAMYWYRQDPGQGLRLIYYSQIVNDFQKGDIAEGYSVSREKKESFPLTVTSAQKNPTAFYLCASSIGGTPSSVYEQFFGPGTRLTVL.

V gene TRBV6-5 combines with J gene TRBJ1-1; D is uncertain. The germline gives CDR1 MNHEY, CDR2 SVGAGI. CDR3 length: 13 residues. The V and J ends lost 7 bases and 4 bases respectively, with 13 bases between them. CDR3 nucleotides: TGTGCCAGCACGGACCGGGGTTTCACTGAAGCTTTCTTT. Translating it yields CASTDRGFTEAFF.

The rearrangement links TRBV28 to TRBJ2-2; the D is unclear. Germline CDR1 and CDR2: MDHEN and SYDVKM. The CDR3 is 13 residues long. V was cut by 5 bases and J by 0 bases, with 4 bases left in between. This chain's CDR3 is CASSSPNTGELFF. The CDR3 DNA reads TGTGCCAGCAGTAGTCCGAACACCGGGGAGCTGTTTTTT.

The rearrangement uses TRBV12-2 and TRBJ2-2; the table assigns TRBD2, which was not confirmed against the DNA. TRBV12-2 is a listed pseudogene. The CDR3 length is 17 residues. The CDR3 coding sequence is TGTGCAAGTCGCTTCGCCCGAGCGCCTTGTAACACCGGGGAGCTGTTTTTT. This sequence encodes CASRFARAPCNTGELFF.

This chain connects TRBV6-5 to TRBJ2-5, with D unresolved. The CDR3 length is 15 residues. V was trimmed by 6 bases and J by 3 bases, leaving 17 bases between them. Germline CDR1 reads MNHEY; CDR2 reads SVGAGI. In nucleotides, the CDR3 is TGTGCCAGCAGCCGCACAGAGATCGTCAAAGAGACCCAGTACTTC. This codes for CASSRTEIVKETQYF.

The rearrangement uses TRBV19 and TRBJ1-2; D call uncertain. The CDR3 is 12 residues long. Per germline, CDR1 LNHDA and CDR2 SQIVND (reference sequence). The CDR3: CATLAGSYGYTF. Written as DNA, the CDR3 is TGTGCTACCCTAGCGGGCAGCTATGGCTACACCTTC.

The chain carries TRBV30 and TRBJ2-1; 9 bases align to TRBD2. The germline gives CDR1 GTSNPN, CDR2 SVGIG (reference sequence). V was clipped by 0 bases and J by 3 bases; unmatched bases: 15. CDR3 size: 19 residues. The DNA of the CDR3 is TGTGCCTGGAGTGTTGTACGTCTTCTGCGGGGGGGGGACTACAATGAGCAGTTCTTC. It yields the protein CAWSVVRLLRGGDYNEQFF.

The rearrangement joins TRBV7-9 to TRBJ2-1, with 10 bases aligning to TRBD1. This CDR3 contains 16 residues. The germline gives CDR1 SEHNR, CDR2 FQNEAQ (reference sequence). The junction had 8 bases not matched to a gene; V was cut back by 5 bases and J by 4 bases. DNA of the CDR3: TGTGCCAGCAGCGAATACCGGGACAGGGGATACAATGAGCAGTTCTTC. Amino acids: CASSEYRDRGYNEQFF.

The chain uses TRBV7-2 and TRBJ2-1, with D perhaps being TRBD1 or TRBD2 (5 bases each). This CDR3 is built from 14 residues. Germline V lookup: CDR1 SGHTA, CDR2 FQGNSA. The ends were cut back, 2 bases at V and 12 bases at J, with 17 bases in the middle. CDR3 sequence (DNA): TGTGCCAGCAGCTTATCCTGGGGGTTGTCAGGGCAGTTCTTC. This translates into CASSLSWGLSGQFF.

The chain has TRBV29-1 and TRBJ2-5; 7 bases line up with TRBD1. V trimming: 4 bases; J trimming: 3 bases; junction bases outside the gene matches: 5. The CDR3 contains 13 residues. In germline, CDR1 is SQVTM, CDR2 ANQGSEA. The CDR3 DNA is TGCAGCGTTGTTAGGGGGCACGAAGAGACCCAGTACTTC. It encodes CSVVRGHEETQYF.

The chain carries TRBV10-3 and TRBJ2-1, with TRBD2 identical over 7 bases. The germline CDR1 and CDR2 sequences are ENHRY and SYGVKD. V shed 0 bases, J shed 8 bases, and the junction held 10 bases outside the gene matches. The CDR3 spans 16 residues. The DNA of the CDR3 is TGTGCCATCAGTGAGTCGACCGCTGGGGGGGGGTATGAGCAGTTCTTC. Its translation is CAISESTAGGGYEQFF.

The rearrangement uses TRBV2 and TRBJ2-1, with 11 bases identical to TRBD2. Trimming removed 6 bases from V and 12 bases from J; junction bases left unmatched: 10. The CDR3 has 14 amino acids. The V gene's germline CDR1 is SNHLY and CDR2 FYNNEI. CDR3: CASRVLSGRVLQFF. The CDR3 DNA reads TGTGCCAGCAGGGTACTTAGCGGGAGGGTGTTGCAGTTCTTC.